This T cell receptor beta chain emerged from a study of identical twins (TCRdb year 2016). The study in broad terms: To test whether fetal clonotypes persist, the study used deep sequencing on TCR alpha and beta repertoires from monozygotic twins, unrelated adults of various ages, and cord blood. To rule out contamination, replicate twin experiments were performed at different times with different library preparation protocols. The investigation overall reported the following: Invariant T cells such as MAIT and iNKT could partly confound zero-insertion analyses, though diverse VJ usage argued against this for most clonotypes. In beta out-of-frame sequences, excess twin sharing was weaker, because having fewer shared sequences lowered the signal-to-noise ratio. Abundant cord blood beta clonotypes had fewer insertions, young adult naive repertoires showed a similar but weaker trend, and memory repertoires showed no such trend. Recombination models systematically underestimated out-of-frame TCR alpha sharing in monozygotic twins but agreed with sharing between unrelated individuals. Compared with coincidental sharing between unrelated individuals, out-of-frame TCR alpha sequences shared between twins showed an excess of sequences with low generation probability. Because the same donors could not be followed over many years, the conclusions depended on cross-sectional statistical analysis.

Comments on this clonotype: The antigen it binds to is not known. Base-call qualities are not available, and no considerably larger clone is one nucleotide away.

V is cut by 2 bases and J by 5 bases, and the space between the germline ends is 6 bases. The CDR3 numbers 13 residues from cysteine through phenylalanine. Of all the DNA, just the CDR3 is kept, 39 bases in frame from base 1. Library generation was performed with 5' RACE. The sequencer was an Illumina HiSeq 2000. A universal primer binding site was introduced by template switching, and a unique molecular identifier was present in the final cDNA, enabling accurate counting of TCR cDNA molecules. First-strand cDNA for TCR alpha and beta chains was synthesized from specific primers in the conserved constant-segment region. To control for contamination, every cDNA library carried two barcodes: a SMART-Mk sample barcode plus Illumina barcodes. TruSeq adapter sequences and Illumina sample barcodes were added in two successive PCR steps. Sequencing of the TCR alpha and beta cDNA libraries was done on the Illumina HiSeq platform using custom primers. Per the authors' processing: MiGEC processed the raw reads to extract unique molecular identifiers, while MiXCR was used to determine the CDR3 positions. Recombination models were inferred per individual with the repgenHMM and IGoR tools using an EM algorithm. Shared clonotypes were analyzed with the tcR package in R, and sharing was normalized by the product of cloneset sizes. To study raw recombination free of thymic and clonal selection effects, out-of-frame nonproductive sequences were analyzed. TCRdb redid the processing of the public reads, applying fastp at Q25 and MiXCR, and retained in-frame beta chains. Here each entry gathers all rows of one CDR3 protein and keeps the most common genes and DNA. The V and J calls, along with clone size, are taken from TCRdb and not from the paper's own processing. The sample data list approximately 220,000 distinct CDR3 sequences, and approximately 8.3% of these were observed just once. Less than 2% of the sample lies in the top ten.

Every donor in the study was a healthy Caucasian. The twin cohort consisted of three pairs of female monozygotic twins, all aged roughly 18 to 29 years. Using Miltenyi CD45RO+ enrichment and human naive T-cell isolation kits, memory (CD45RO+) and naive T cells were isolated from PBMC. These data were likewise used in another study, on yellow fever vaccine responses in identical twins. As noted in the second study: The authors reported that the T cell response to vaccination in identical twins appeared partly convergent and partly personalized. In the study, vaccine-responding T cell clones were precisely tracked in identical twins.

This chain joins TRBV12-3 or TRBV12-4 to TRBJ2-2; no D gene call is confident. The sequencing input was memory (CD45RO+) T cells sorted from blood. The cell subset or site label for this specimen denotes: CD45RO+ enriched T cells. This TCR was recovered from a woman younger than 35 in good health. In nucleotide form, the sequence is TGTGCCAGCAGTTTAACGGAAACCGGGGAGCTGTTTTTT. This encodes CASSLTETGELFF.